This T cell receptor beta chain came from a study of blood T cell repertoires in COVID-19. Study as a whole: PBMCs, B-cell-depleted T cells, or T cells provided the cDNA or gDNA that made up the material.

CDR3 length: 16 amino acids. Germline V gene sequence: CDR1 SGHRS, CDR2 YFSETQ. The V end lost 4 bases, the J end lost 0 bases, and 16 bases lay between the germline ends. The age range of participants was 18 to 89 years, with residence in about two dozen US areas. Participant-given clinical history determined each cohort assignment. Two negative PCRs, clearance, or symptom resolution had been documented for recovered Cohort 3 donors. Some clones are missing from TCRdb's copy, which holds only in-frame ones; the method was immunoSEQ multiplex PCR. Among hundreds of thousands of clones listed, 85% to 90% were seen once.

Sequenced: PBMCs or T cells enriched from blood (not recorded which). The sequence was obtained from a young woman who had recovered from COVID-19. The chain employs TRBV5-1 and TRBJ2-5, with D tentatively TRBD1 or TRBD2 (5 bases each). CDR3 nucleotides: TGCGCCAGCAGCCTGGGACGCTTGGAGGACCAAGAGACCCAGTACTTC. As protein: CASSLGRLEDQETQYF.